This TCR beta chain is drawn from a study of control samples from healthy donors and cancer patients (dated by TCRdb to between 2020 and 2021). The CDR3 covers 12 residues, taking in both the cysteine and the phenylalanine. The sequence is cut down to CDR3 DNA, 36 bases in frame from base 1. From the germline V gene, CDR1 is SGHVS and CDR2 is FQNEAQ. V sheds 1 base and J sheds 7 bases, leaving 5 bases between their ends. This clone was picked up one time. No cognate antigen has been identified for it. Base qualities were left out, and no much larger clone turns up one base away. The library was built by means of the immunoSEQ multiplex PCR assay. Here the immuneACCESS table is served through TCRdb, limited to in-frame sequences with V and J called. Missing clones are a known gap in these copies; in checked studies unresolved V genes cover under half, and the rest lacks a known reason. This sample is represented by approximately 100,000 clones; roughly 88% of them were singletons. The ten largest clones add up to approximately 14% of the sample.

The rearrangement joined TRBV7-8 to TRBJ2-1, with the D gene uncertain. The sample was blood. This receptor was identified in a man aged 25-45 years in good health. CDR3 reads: CASSLDWNEQFF. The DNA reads TGTGCCAGCAGCTTAGATTGGAATGAGCAGTTCTTC.